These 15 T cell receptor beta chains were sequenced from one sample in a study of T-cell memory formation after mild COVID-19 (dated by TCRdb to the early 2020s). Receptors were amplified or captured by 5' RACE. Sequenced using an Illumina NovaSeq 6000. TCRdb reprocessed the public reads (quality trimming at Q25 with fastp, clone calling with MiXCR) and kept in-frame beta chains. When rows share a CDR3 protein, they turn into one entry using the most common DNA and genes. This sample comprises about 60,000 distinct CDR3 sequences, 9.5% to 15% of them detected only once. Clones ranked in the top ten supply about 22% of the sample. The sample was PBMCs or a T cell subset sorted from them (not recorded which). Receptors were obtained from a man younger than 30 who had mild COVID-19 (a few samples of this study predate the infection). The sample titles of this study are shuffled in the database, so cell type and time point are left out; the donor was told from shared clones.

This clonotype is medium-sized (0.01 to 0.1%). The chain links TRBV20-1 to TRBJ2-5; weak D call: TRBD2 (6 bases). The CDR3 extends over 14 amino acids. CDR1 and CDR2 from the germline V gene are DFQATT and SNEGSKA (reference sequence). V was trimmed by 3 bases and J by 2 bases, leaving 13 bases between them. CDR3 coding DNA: TGCAGTGCTAGGTCCGGGAGTCCACAAGAGACCCAGTACTTC. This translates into CSARSGSPQETQYF.

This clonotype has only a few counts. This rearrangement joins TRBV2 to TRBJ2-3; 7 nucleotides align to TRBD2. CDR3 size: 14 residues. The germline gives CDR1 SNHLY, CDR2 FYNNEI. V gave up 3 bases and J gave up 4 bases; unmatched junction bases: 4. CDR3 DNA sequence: TGTGCCAGCAGTGAGACGGGGGGACCAGATACGCAGTATTTT. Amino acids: CASSETGGPDTQYF.

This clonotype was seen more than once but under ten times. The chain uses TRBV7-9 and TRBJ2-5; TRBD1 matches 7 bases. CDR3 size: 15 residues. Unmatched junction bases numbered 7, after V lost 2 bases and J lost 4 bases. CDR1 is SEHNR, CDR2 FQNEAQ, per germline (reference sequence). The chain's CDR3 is CASSLRGPRGETQYF. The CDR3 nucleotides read TGTGCCAGCAGCTTAAGGGGGCCTCGGGGAGAGACCCAGTACTTC.

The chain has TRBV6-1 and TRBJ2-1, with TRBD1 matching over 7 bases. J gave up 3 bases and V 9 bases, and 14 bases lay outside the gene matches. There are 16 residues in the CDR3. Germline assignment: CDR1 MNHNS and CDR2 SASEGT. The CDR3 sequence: CASRGLTSGDYNEQFF. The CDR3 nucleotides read TGTGCCAGTAGGGGGCTGACAAGCGGAGACTACAATGAGCAGTTCTTC.

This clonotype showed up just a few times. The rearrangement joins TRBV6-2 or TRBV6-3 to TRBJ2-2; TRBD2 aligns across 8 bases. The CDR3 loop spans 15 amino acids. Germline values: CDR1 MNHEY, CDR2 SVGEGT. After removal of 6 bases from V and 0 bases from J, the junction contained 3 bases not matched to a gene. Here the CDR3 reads CASSPAGANTGELFF. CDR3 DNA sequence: TGTGCCAGCAGCCCAGCGGGGGCGAACACCGGGGAGCTGTTTTTT.

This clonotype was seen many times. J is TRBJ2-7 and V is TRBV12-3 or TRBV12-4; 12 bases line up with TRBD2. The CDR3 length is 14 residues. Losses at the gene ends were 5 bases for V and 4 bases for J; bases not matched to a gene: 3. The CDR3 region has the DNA TGTGCCAGCAGTCGTACTAGCGGGAGGTACGAGCAGTACTTC. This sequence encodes CASSRTSGRYEQYF.

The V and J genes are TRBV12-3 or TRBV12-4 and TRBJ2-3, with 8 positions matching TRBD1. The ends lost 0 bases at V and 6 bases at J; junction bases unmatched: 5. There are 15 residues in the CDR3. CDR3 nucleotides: TGTGCCAGCAGTTTAGCCCTAACAGGGGGGGATACGCAGTATTTT. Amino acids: CASSLALTGGDTQYF.

In nucleotides, the CDR3 is TGTGCCAGCTCACTAGCGGACACCGGGGAGCTGTTTTTT. Encoded protein: CASSLADTGELFF. The V gene is TRBV6-4, the J gene TRBJ2-2, with TRBD2 matching over 8 bases. Germline CDR1 MRHNA, CDR2 SNTAGT. Trimming at V came to 8 bases and at J to 3 bases, leaving 2 bases not matched to a gene. CDR3 length: 13 residues.

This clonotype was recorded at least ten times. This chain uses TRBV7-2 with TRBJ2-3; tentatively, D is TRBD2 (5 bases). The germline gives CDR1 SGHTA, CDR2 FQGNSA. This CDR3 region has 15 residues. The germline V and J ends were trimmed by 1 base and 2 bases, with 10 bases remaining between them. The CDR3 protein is CASSLVLGATDTQYF. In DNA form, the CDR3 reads TGTGCCAGCAGCTTAGTGTTGGGAGCCACAGATACGCAGTATTTT. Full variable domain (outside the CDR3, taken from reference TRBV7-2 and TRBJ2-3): GAGVSQSPSNKVTEKGKDVELRCDPISGHTALYWYRQSLGQGLEFLIYFQGNSAPDKSGLPSDRFSAERTGGSVSTLTIQRTQQEDSAVYLCASSLVLGATDTQYFGPGTRLTVL.

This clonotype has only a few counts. CDR3 nucleotides: TGCGCCAGCAGCGCGACGGGACGCAGAGACAATGAGCAGTTCTTC. As protein: CASSATGRRDNEQFF. The chain links TRBV5-1 to TRBJ2-1; D may be TRBD1 or TRBD2 (5 bases each). This CDR3 is built from 15 residues. The germline V gene encodes CDR1 SGHRS and CDR2 YFSETQ. V was pared by 4 bases and J by 5 bases, with 16 bases between.

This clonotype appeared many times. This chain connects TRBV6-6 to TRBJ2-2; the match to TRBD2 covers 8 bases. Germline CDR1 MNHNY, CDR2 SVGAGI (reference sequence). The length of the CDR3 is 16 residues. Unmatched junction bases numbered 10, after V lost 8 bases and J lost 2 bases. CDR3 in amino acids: CASGQGLAGNTGELFF. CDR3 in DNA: TGTGCCAGCGGCCAAGGGCTAGCGGGTAACACCGGGGAGCTGTTTTTT.

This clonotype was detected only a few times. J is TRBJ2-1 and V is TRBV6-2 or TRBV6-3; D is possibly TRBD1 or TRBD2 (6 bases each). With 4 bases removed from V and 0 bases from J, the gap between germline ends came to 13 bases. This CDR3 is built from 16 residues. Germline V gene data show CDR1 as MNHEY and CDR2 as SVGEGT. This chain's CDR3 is CASSSQQGGSYNEQFF. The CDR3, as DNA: TGTGCCAGCAGTTCCCAACAGGGAGGCTCCTACAATGAGCAGTTCTTC.

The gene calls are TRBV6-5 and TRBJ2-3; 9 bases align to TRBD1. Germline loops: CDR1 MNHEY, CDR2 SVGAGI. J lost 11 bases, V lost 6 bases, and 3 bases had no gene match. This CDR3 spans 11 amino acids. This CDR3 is CASRGQGGQYF. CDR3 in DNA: TGTGCCAGCAGGGGACAGGGTGGGCAGTATTTT.

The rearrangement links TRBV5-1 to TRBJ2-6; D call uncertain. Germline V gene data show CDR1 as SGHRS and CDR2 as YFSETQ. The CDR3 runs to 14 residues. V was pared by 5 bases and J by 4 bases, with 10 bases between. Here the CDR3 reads CASSMSLGANVLTF. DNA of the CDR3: TGCGCCAGCAGTATGTCTCTAGGGGCCAACGTCCTGACTTTC.

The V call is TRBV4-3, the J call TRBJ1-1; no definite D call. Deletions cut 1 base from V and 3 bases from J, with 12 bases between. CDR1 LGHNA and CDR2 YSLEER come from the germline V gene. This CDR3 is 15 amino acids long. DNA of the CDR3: TGCGCCAGCAGCCAAGTAGCTGGGATGTACACTGAAGCTTTCTTT. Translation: CASSQVAGMYTEAFF.